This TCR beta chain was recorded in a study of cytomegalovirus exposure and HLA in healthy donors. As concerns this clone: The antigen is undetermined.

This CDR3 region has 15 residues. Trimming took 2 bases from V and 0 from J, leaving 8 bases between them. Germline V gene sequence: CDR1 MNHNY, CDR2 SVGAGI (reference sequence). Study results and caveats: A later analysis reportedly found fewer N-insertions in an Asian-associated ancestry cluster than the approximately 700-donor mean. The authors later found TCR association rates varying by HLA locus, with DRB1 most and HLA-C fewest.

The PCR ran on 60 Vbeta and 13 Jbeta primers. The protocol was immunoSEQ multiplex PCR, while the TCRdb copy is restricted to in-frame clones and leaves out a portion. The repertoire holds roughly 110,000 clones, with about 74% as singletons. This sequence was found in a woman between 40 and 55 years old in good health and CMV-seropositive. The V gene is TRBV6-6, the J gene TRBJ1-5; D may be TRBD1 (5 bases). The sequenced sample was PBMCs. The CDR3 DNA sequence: TGTGCCAGCAGTTACGGGGCCTATAGCAATCAGCCCCAGCATTTT. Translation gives CASSYGAYSNQPQHF.